Below are 20 T cell receptor beta chains sequenced from a single sample in a study of blood T cell repertoires in COVID-19. The assay was immunoSEQ multiplex PCR, and TCRdb's table has in-frame clones only and misses some. The table shows fewer than 200,000 clones, with 84% occurring only once. The sequenced sample was PBMCs or T cells enriched from blood (not recorded which). These receptors all stem from a woman aged 30 to 39 who had been exposed to COVID-19.

The genes are TRBV6-6 and TRBJ2-4; 13 nucleotides match TRBD2. Looked up from germline, CDR1 is MNHNY and CDR2 is SVGAGI (reference sequence). This CDR3 contains 20 residues. Germline trimming cut 6 bases from V and 1 base from J; bases unmatched to any gene: 15. Written as DNA, the CDR3 is TGTGCCAGCAGCCGGGCAGGACTAGCGGGGGCGGCGGTGGCCAAAAACATTCAGTACTTC. Translation gives CASSRAGLAGAAVAKNIQYF.

This sequence joins TRBV5-4 and TRBJ2-2; a weak D match, TRBD1 (6 bases). V lost 4 bases, J lost 3 bases, and 10 bases lay in between. This CDR3 spans 14 amino acids. Germline values: CDR1 SGHNT, CDR2 YYREEE (reference sequence). CDR3 coding DNA: TGTGCCAGCAGCCGTTGGACAGACACCGGGGAGCTGTTTTTT. This encodes CASSRWTDTGELFF.

The chain joins TRBV6-2 or TRBV6-3 to TRBJ2-3; a weak D match, TRBD2 (7 bases). The CDR3 has 16 residues. Germline V gene data show CDR1 as MNHEY and CDR2 as SVGEGT. The V gene lost 0 bases and the J gene lost 1 base, with 11 bases spanning the gap. The chain's CDR3 is CASSYSAGARTDTQYF. CDR3 DNA sequence: TGTGCCAGCAGTTACTCGGCGGGGGCGCGCACAGATACGCAGTATTTT.

This clone showed up just a few times. V is TRBV12-5 and J is TRBJ2-1; 9 bases map to TRBD1. Unmatched junction bases numbered 11, after V lost 1 base and J lost 4 bases. The CDR3 is 18 amino acids. The germline V gene encodes CDR1 LGHNT and CDR2 FRNRAP. The CDR3 protein is CASGLEHRRDRDYNEQFF. The CDR3 DNA follows: TGTGCTAGTGGTTTGGAACACCGCCGGGACAGGGATTACAATGAGCAGTTCTTC.

This rearrangement joins TRBV2 to TRBJ1-4, with unresolved D. The CDR3 consists of 11 residues. V was shortened by 4 bases and J by 6 bases, with 3 bases between the two germline ends. The germline gives CDR1 SNHLY, CDR2 FYNNEI. This CDR3 is CASSVDEKLFF. The CDR3 DNA follows: TGTGCCAGCAGTGTAGATGAAAAACTGTTTTTT.

The chain combines TRBV11-2 with TRBJ1-6, with 7 bases aligning to TRBD1. This CDR3 spans 15 amino acids. Per germline, CDR1 SGHAT and CDR2 FQNNGV. V trimming: 4 bases; J trimming: 9 bases; junction bases outside the gene matches: 9. Here the CDR3 reads CASSSGSSGGSPLHF. The CDR3 DNA reads TGTGCCAGCAGCTCTGGGTCTTCAGGGGGTTCACCCCTCCACTTT. Complete variable domain (other parts from reference TRBV11-2 and TRBJ1-6): EAGVAQSPRYKIIEKRQSVAFWCNPISGHATLYWYQQILGQGPKLLIQFQNNGVVDDSQLPKDRFSAERLKGVDSTLKIQPAKLEDSAVYLCASSSGSSGGSPLHFGNGTRLTVT.

This clone was picked up a small number of times. The rearrangement joins TRBV6-5 to TRBJ1-2; no reliable D call. The germline V gene has CDR1 MNHEY and CDR2 SVGAGI. This CDR3 comprises 13 residues. Trimming stripped 2 bases from V and 8 bases from J, with 12 bases between. The CDR3 loop reads CASSYTGGGGYTF. For the CDR3, the DNA is TGTGCCAGCAGTTACACGGGAGGAGGCGGCTACACCTTC.

The chain couples TRBV6-5 to TRBJ2-2; no clear D. In germline, CDR1 is MNHEY, CDR2 SVGAGI. CDR3 size: 14 residues. V lost 6 bases and J lost 7, with 15 bases in between. The CDR3 DNA follows: TGTGCCAGCAGCTCCTCTCTCGCCGGCGGGGAGCTGTTTTTT. It encodes CASSSSLAGGELFF.

The chain employs TRBV5-5 and TRBJ1-5; 10 bases map to TRBD1. Germline loops: CDR1 SGHKS, CDR2 YYEKEE (reference sequence). The CDR3 spans 18 residues. With V trimmed by 7 bases and J by 2 bases, 15 bases remained unmatched. The CDR3 loop reads CASFPVGTGAGGNQPQHF. For the CDR3, the DNA is TGTGCCAGCTTCCCAGTCGGGACAGGGGCCGGGGGCAATCAGCCCCAGCATTTT.

The chain joins TRBV30 to TRBJ2-1, with TRBD1 matching 7 bases. V lost 8 bases and J lost 6; bases outside the gene matches: 13. The CDR3 contains 14 residues. Germline CDR1 GTSNPN, CDR2 SVGIG (reference sequence). The CDR3 coding sequence is TGTGCCAAACAGACAGGGCAGTTAAGCAATGAGCAGTTCTTC. It translates to CAKQTGQLSNEQFF.

The J gene is TRBJ2-7, the V gene TRBV7-9, with 7 bases fitting TRBD2. Germline assignment: CDR1 SEHNR and CDR2 FQNEAQ (reference sequence). V trimming: 3 bases; J trimming: 0 bases; junction bases outside the gene matches: 2. The CDR3 is 14 amino acids. CDR3 bases: TGTGCCAGCAGCTTTGGGGGGGACTCCTACGAGCAGTACTTC. Translated, it gives CASSFGGDSYEQYF.

V gene TRBV27 combines with J gene TRBJ1-2; 9 bases fit TRBD1. Germline CDR1 is MNHEY and CDR2 is SMNVEV (reference sequence). Trimming cost V 5 bases and J 5 bases; bases outside gene matches: 6. The CDR3 runs to 14 residues. CDR3 sequence: CASSPPGQGYGYTF. The CDR3 nucleotides are TGTGCCAGCAGTCCGCCGGGACAGGGATATGGCTACACCTTC.

V usage is TRBV19 and J usage is TRBJ2-7, with 8 nucleotides matching TRBD2. Germline CDR1 and CDR2: LNHDA and SQIVND (reference sequence). The V gene end was trimmed by 5 bases and the J gene end by 3 bases; junction bases not matched to a gene: 3. The CDR3 is made up of 13 amino acids. This CDR3 reads CASSAGTSYEQYF. The CDR3 DNA is TGTGCCAGTAGTGCCGGGACTAGCTACGAGCAGTACTTC.

A few counts support this clone. The chain joins TRBV4-1 to TRBJ1-2; tentatively, D is TRBD1 (5 bases). The V and J ends lost 0 bases and 6 bases respectively, with 20 bases between them. CDR3 length: 17 amino acids. Germline V gives CDR1 MGHRA, CDR2 YSYEKL. The CDR3 DNA is TGCGCCAGCAGCCAAGATTTTGGGGGGACTAGTTTGAATGGCTACACCTTC. Translation: CASSQDFGGTSLNGYTF.

The chain uses TRBV4-1 and TRBJ1-2, with D tentatively TRBD1 (6 bases). V shed 0 bases and J shed 6 bases, with 20 bases lying between them. Germline V gene data show CDR1 as MGHRA and CDR2 as YSYEKL. This CDR3 is built from 17 residues. CDR3 region: CASSQELTFTGFDGYTF. The CDR3 bases are TGCGCCAGCAGCCAAGAGTTAACTTTTACAGGGTTTGATGGCTACACCTTC.

The chain recombines TRBV15 with TRBJ1-2; maybe TRBD1 (6 bases). V gave up 2 bases and J gave up 7 bases, with 23 bases separating them. Germline V lookup: CDR1 LNHNV, CDR2 YYDKDF (reference sequence). The CDR3 has 17 residues. The CDR3, as DNA: TGTGCCACCAGCAGACACGGACAGTCGGTTGGTACGGGTGGCTACACCTTC. Encoded protein: CATSRHGQSVGTGGYTF.

CDR3 loop: CAWRAGGEQPQHF. The CDR3 DNA reads as TGTGCCTGGAGGGCCGGGGGGGAGCAGCCCCAGCATTTT. The rearrangement links TRBV30 to TRBJ1-5, with D tentatively TRBD1 (5 bases). CDR1 is GTSNPN and CDR2 is SVGIG in the germline V gene (reference sequence). The CDR3 extends over 13 amino acids. V lost 3 bases to trimming and J lost 7 bases, with 13 bases between them.

The chain joins TRBV24-1 to TRBJ1-6; 7 bases are a match to TRBD1. The CDR3 is 13 residues long. From germline, CDR1 is KGHDR and CDR2 SFDVKD. J was trimmed by 10 bases and V by 4 bases; bases with no gene match: 3. The CDR3 loop reads CATSERQGSPLHF. CDR3 nucleotides: TGTGCCACCAGTGAGCGACAGGGATCACCCCTCCACTTT.

V gene TRBV27 combines with J gene TRBJ1-4; 8 positions match TRBD1. The V gene's germline CDR1 is MNHEY and CDR2 SMNVEV (reference sequence). The CDR3 runs to 12 residues. V was clipped by 11 bases and J by 3 bases; unmatched bases: 2. The CDR3 here is CAEQGANEKLFF. CDR3 nucleotide sequence: TGTGCCGAACAGGGGGCTAATGAAAAACTGTTTTTT.

V usage is TRBV6-5 and J usage is TRBJ1-2; tentative D call: TRBD1 (5 bases). The CDR3 consists of 12 residues. Trimming removed 6 bases at V and 13 bases at J, with 18 bases between. Germline loops: CDR1 MNHEY, CDR2 SVGAGI. CDR3 nucleotide sequence: TGTGCCAGCAGCCCCGGGAGGGGAAGGACCACCTTC. Amino acids: CASSPGRGRTTF.